One and the same sample provided the 31 T cell receptor beta chains below, sequenced in a study of T cell changes during pregnancy in multiple sclerosis. Here immunoSEQ multiplex PCR was the method, and the copy in TCRdb shows in-frame clones only, minus some. The data contain 45,000 to 60,000 clones, about 92% of them seen just once; the ten biggest clones take up around 0.73%. Sample: CD4+ T cells from peripheral blood mononuclear cells, taken in the third trimester of pregnancy. These receptors were taken from a female donor with multiple sclerosis, enrolled in a pregnancy study.

The rearrangement joins TRBV2 to TRBJ1-5; no reliable D call. V lost 1 base to trimming and J lost 3 bases, with 13 bases between them. Germline values: CDR1 SNHLY, CDR2 FYNNEI. The CDR3 runs to 16 residues. The CDR3 DNA follows: TGTGCCAGCAGTGAAGGGTTACCGGTCATCAATCAGCCCCAGCATTTT. Protein product: CASSEGLPVINQPQHF.

The chain links TRBV27 to TRBJ1-3; D is undetermined. V dropped 6 bases and J dropped 0 bases, with 12 bases sitting between them. Germline CDR1 and CDR2: MNHEY and SMNVEV (reference sequence). The length of the CDR3 is 15 residues. The CDR3 nucleotides are TGTGCCAGCAGCCAAGGAGTTAGCTCTGGAAACACCATATATTTT. Translating it yields CASSQGVSSGNTIYF.

This chain joins TRBV9 and TRBJ2-1; 9 bases are shared with TRBD2. V dropped 0 bases and J dropped 6; count of bases not matched to a gene: 4. This CDR3 comprises 15 residues. Germline CDR1 is SGDLS and CDR2 is YYNGEE. This CDR3 reads CASSVVAGGVNEQFF. The DNA for the CDR3 is TGTGCCAGCAGCGTAGTTGCGGGGGGGGTCAATGAGCAGTTCTTC.

The rearrangement uses TRBV7-9 and TRBJ1-4, with D hard to call. The CDR3 contains 13 residues. Germline lookup yields CDR1 SEHNR and CDR2 FQNEAQ (reference sequence). Trimming left V 5 bases short and J 5 bases short, with 9 bases between. For the CDR3, the DNA is TGTGCCAGCAGCGTGCCGGGGAATGAAAAACTGTTTTTT. Protein: CASSVPGNEKLFF.

The chain uses TRBV5-6 and TRBJ1-2, with TRBD1 identical over 10 bases. Germline V lookup: CDR1 SGHDT, CDR2 YYEEEE. CDR3 length equals 13 residues. V shed 4 bases, J shed 6 bases, and the junction held 3 bases outside the gene matches. The CDR3 DNA is TGTGCCAGCAGCCCCGGACAGGGGGATGGCTACACCTTC. It encodes CASSPGQGDGYTF. The full variable domain, its missing parts supplied by reference TRBV5-6 and TRBJ1-2, is DAGVTQSPTHLIKTRGQQVTLRCSPKSGHDTVSWYQQALGQGPQFIFQYYEEEERQRGNFPDRFSGHQFPNYSSELNVNALLLGDSALYLCASSPGQGDGYTFGSGTRLTVV.

The chain joins TRBV7-2 to TRBJ2-1, with 10 bases lining up with TRBD1. The CDR3 extends over 16 amino acids. Germline assignment: CDR1 SGHTA and CDR2 FQGNSA. The J segment lost 1 base and the V segment lost 4 bases, leaving 4 bases of the junction unmatched. CDR3 amino acids: CASSSRQGASYNEQFF. DNA for the CDR3: TGTGCCAGCAGCTCCCGACAGGGGGCGTCCTACAATGAGCAGTTCTTC.

The V and J genes are TRBV30 and TRBJ1-2; possible D gene TRBD1, 6 bases. Trimming stripped 2 bases from V and 1 base from J, with 8 bases between. Germline V gives CDR1 GTSNPN, CDR2 SVGIG (reference sequence). The CDR3 length is 13 residues. The CDR3, as DNA: TGTGCCTGGAGTCTCAGGGGTAACTATGGCTACACCTTC. Residues: CAWSLRGNYGYTF.

This chain uses TRBV4-3 with TRBJ2-3, with TRBD2 matching over 8 bases. The germline V gene has CDR1 LGHNA and CDR2 YSLEER. The CDR3 is made up of 20 amino acids. After removal of 1 base from V and 2 bases from J, the junction contained 17 bases not matched to a gene. Here the CDR3 DNA reads TGCGCCAGCAGCCAAGCTTCGACGGCGGGGGGCTTGGCGGTCACAGATACGCAGTATTTT. Its translation: CASSQASTAGGLAVTDTQYF.

J is TRBJ2-7 and V is TRBV19, with 10 bases that match TRBD2. Looked up from germline, CDR1 is LNHDA and CDR2 is SQIVND (reference sequence). After removal of 5 bases from V and 2 bases from J, the junction contained 6 bases not matched to a gene. The CDR3 runs 15 residues. The CDR3 DNA follows: TGTGCCAGTAGTCCTCGGCTAGCGGGGGCCTACGAGCAGTACTTC. This encodes CASSPRLAGAYEQYF.

In nucleotides, the CDR3 is TGTGCCAGCAGCCAAGAGGCGGGGGGCCCGGGGCAAGAGACCCAGTACTTC. Amino acid sequence: CASSQEAGGPGQETQYF. This chain connects TRBV4-2 to TRBJ2-5; 8 positions match TRBD2. Germline CDR1 is LGHNA and CDR2 is YNFKEQ. The CDR3 runs 17 residues. J was trimmed by 2 bases and V by 0 bases; bases with no gene match: 8.

V is TRBV6-1 and J is TRBJ2-7; TRBD1 matches 10 bases. Per germline, CDR1 MNHNS and CDR2 SASEGT. The V gene end was trimmed by 3 bases and the J gene end by 2 bases; junction bases not matched to a gene: 4. This CDR3 comprises 15 residues. The CDR3 loop reads CASSDGGQGTYEQYF. The CDR3 DNA follows: TGTGCCAGCAGTGACGGGGGACAGGGGACCTACGAGCAGTACTTC.

The chain is built from TRBV6-5 and TRBJ1-3, with no clear D. The CDR3 contains 13 residues. V was trimmed by 5 bases and J by 8 bases, leaving 13 bases between them. Germline-derived CDR1 and CDR2 are MNHEY and SVGAGI. Written as DNA, the CDR3 is TGTGCCAGCAGTCCACTCGGGGTGGACACCATATATTTT. Its translation: CASSPLGVDTIYF.

The chain carries TRBV2 and TRBJ2-5; TRBD2 matches 10 bases. After removal of 7 bases from V and 9 bases from J, the junction contained 17 bases not matched to a gene. The germline gives CDR1 SNHLY, CDR2 FYNNEI. This CDR3 contains 16 residues. The CDR3 protein is CASTRLTSGAQTAQYF. In DNA, the CDR3 is TGTGCCAGCACCCGACTCACTAGCGGGGCTCAGACGGCCCAGTACTTC.

The V gene is TRBV7-2, the J gene TRBJ2-7; 8 nucleotides line up with TRBD1. The CDR3 has 12 amino acids. With 5 bases clipped from V and 4 bases from J, the junction kept 1 base outside the gene matches. Germline V lookup: CDR1 SGHTA, CDR2 FQGNSA. The CDR3 DNA reads TGTGCCAGCAGCAGGACAGGGTACGAGCAGTACTTC. It specifies CASSRTGYEQYF.

This sequence joins TRBV23-1 and TRBJ1-1; the D gene is possibly TRBD1 (5 bases). TRBV23-1 is sorted into the ORF group, with uncertain function. CDR3 length: 15 residues. V lost 0 bases, J lost 1 base, and 9 bases lay in between. In DNA, the CDR3 is TGCGCCAGCAGTCAATCCTTCGGGGGGAACACTGAAGCTTTCTTT. Translating it yields CASSQSFGGNTEAFF.

The CDR3 reads CASSRQGGGRNTEAFF. The DNA of the CDR3 is TGTGCCAGCAGCAGGCAGGGGGGAGGAAGAAACACTGAAGCTTTCTTT. This chain uses TRBV7-2 with TRBJ1-1, with 7 bases lining up with TRBD1. V dropped 5 bases and J dropped 2; count of bases not matched to a gene: 11. The CDR3 runs to 16 residues. Germline V gene lookup returns CDR1 SGHTA and CDR2 FQGNSA.

V and J are TRBV4-3 and TRBJ2-7, with 8 bases lining up with TRBD1. Trimming removed 2 bases from V and 1 base from J; junction bases left unmatched: 4. CDR1 is LGHNA, CDR2 YSLEER, per germline. The CDR3 is 15 residues long. Written as DNA, the CDR3 is TGCGCCAGCAGCCAAAGATGGACAGGGTCCTACGAGCAGTACTTC. Encoded protein: CASSQRWTGSYEQYF.

The chain uses TRBV4-3 and TRBJ2-3, with a tentative D call TRBD1 (6 bases). V was pared by 4 bases and J by 3 bases, with 14 bases between. Per the germline V gene, CDR1 is LGHNA and CDR2 is YSLEER. The CDR3 loop spans 15 amino acids. CDR3: CASSPRGWGTDTQYF. CDR3 DNA sequence: TGCGCCAGCAGCCCGAGGGGGTGGGGGACAGATACGCAGTATTTT.

The genes are TRBV7-2 and TRBJ2-5; D gene unclear. The V end was cut by 5 bases, the J end by 2 bases, with 18 bases between. Per the germline V gene, CDR1 is SGHTA and CDR2 is FQGNSA. This CDR3 is 16 amino acids long. The DNA of the CDR3 is TGTGCCAGCAGCCCAGGAATGGTCCCTCTTCAAGAGACCCAGTACTTC. This translates into CASSPGMVPLQETQYF. Looking up the rest from reference TRBV7-2 and TRBJ2-5 gives the full variable domain: GAGVSQSPSNKVTEKGKDVELRCDPISGHTALYWYRQSLGQGLEFLIYFQGNSAPDKSGLPSDRFSAERTGGSVSTLTIQRTQQEDSAVYLCASSPGMVPLQETQYFGPGTRLLVL.

CDR3 sequence: CASSLDRQLYNSPLHF. In DNA, the CDR3 is TGTGCCAGCAGCTTAGACCGACAGCTCTATAATTCACCCCTCCACTTT. The rearrangement joins TRBV7-2 to TRBJ1-6; the D gene is possibly TRBD1 (5 bases). Trimming took 1 base from V and 3 from J, leaving 10 bases between them. The germline gives CDR1 SGHTA, CDR2 FQGNSA. This CDR3 region has 16 residues.

The chain employs TRBV7-3 and TRBJ2-1; TRBD2 matches at 8 bases. The germline CDR1 and CDR2 sequences are SGHTA and FQGTGA. This CDR3 contains 12 residues. After removal of 2 bases from V and 9 bases from J, the junction contained 0 bases not matched to a gene. The CDR3, as DNA: TGTGCCAGCAGCTTACGGGAGGGTGAGCAGTTCTTC. This gives the protein CASSLREGEQFF. The complete variable domain, with remaining parts taken from reference TRBV7-3 and TRBJ2-1, reads GAGVSQTPSNKVTEKGKYVELRCDPISGHTALYWYRQSLGQGPEFLIYFQGTGAADDSGLPNDRFFAVRPEGSVSTLKIQRTERGDSAVYLCASSLREGEQFFGPGTRLTVL.

This chain links TRBV6-5 with TRBJ1-4, with 9 bases aligning to TRBD1. Unmatched junction bases numbered 9, after V lost 11 bases and J lost 8 bases. There are 13 residues in the CDR3. Germline V gives CDR1 MNHEY, CDR2 SVGAGI. The CDR3 nucleotides are TGTGCCGCGAGACAGGGGGGAGGAGAAAAACTGTTTTTT. Protein product: CAARQGGGEKLFF.

This clone was seen a few times. V is TRBV2 and J is TRBJ2-7; maybe TRBD1 (6 bases). Germline V gene lookup returns CDR1 SNHLY and CDR2 FYNNEI. V dropped 2 bases and J dropped 2 bases, with 10 bases sitting between them. There are 14 residues in the CDR3. The CDR3 DNA reads TGTGCCAGCAGTGAACAGGGGCTTACCTACGAGCAGTACTTC. Its protein product is CASSEQGLTYEQYF. The full variable domain, completed using reference TRBV2 and TRBJ2-7, is EPEVTQTPSHQVTQMGQEVILRCVPISNHLYFYWYRQILGQKVEFLVSFYNNEISEKSEIFDDQFSVERPDGSNFTLKIRSTKLEDSAMYFCASSEQGLTYEQYFGPGTRLTVT.

The chain employs TRBV12-5 and TRBJ1-1; a weak D match, TRBD1 (5 bases). CDR3 length equals 14 residues. Looked up from germline, CDR1 is LGHNT and CDR2 is FRNRAP. V dropped 4 bases and J dropped 1 base, with 10 bases sitting between them. This CDR3 is CASGSLGGNTEAFF. The CDR3 DNA follows: TGTGCTAGTGGTTCCCTGGGGGGGAACACTGAAGCTTTCTTT.

This rearrangement joins TRBV7-2 to TRBJ2-7; possible D gene TRBD2, 5 bases. The ends were cut back, 5 bases at V and 1 base at J, with 15 bases in the middle. The germline CDR1 and CDR2 sequences are SGHTA and FQGNSA. This CDR3 has 15 amino acids. The CDR3 loop reads CASSLRGIGSYEQYF. The CDR3 coding sequence is TGTGCCAGCAGCCTACGAGGGATTGGGTCCTACGAGCAGTACTTC.

The chain uses TRBV27 and TRBJ1-4; TRBD1 is a possible D gene (6 bases). Trimming removed 8 bases from V and 14 bases from J, with 18 bases in between. CDR1 is MNHEY, CDR2 SMNVEV, per germline (reference sequence). The CDR3 is 12 amino acids. The CDR3 nucleotides are TGTGCCAGCTGGGACACTCGGACCCAGCTGTTTTTT. Translated, it gives CASWDTRTQLFF. Together with reference TRBV27 and TRBJ1-4, the CDR3 gives the full variable domain: EAQVTQNPRYLITVTGKKLTVTCSQNMNHEYMSWYRQDPGLGLRQIYYSMNVEVTDKGDVPEGYKVSRKEKRNFPLILESPSPNQTSLYFCASWDTRTQLFFGSGTQLSVL.

In nucleotides, the CDR3 is TGTGCCAGCAGCTTTTCGGGTGGGTATAATTCACCCCTCCACTTT. It translates to CASSFSGGYNSPLHF. This chain joins TRBV5-6 and TRBJ1-6; D is ambiguous. The CDR3 is 15 residues long. V was shortened by 2 bases and J by 4 bases, with 10 bases between the two germline ends. Germline-derived CDR1 and CDR2 are SGHDT and YYEEEE.

The chain joins TRBV7-2 to TRBJ2-3; 12 positions agree with TRBD1. This CDR3 spans 16 amino acids. Germline-derived CDR1 and CDR2 are SGHTA and FQGNSA. The junction had 4 bases not matched to a gene; V was cut back by 4 bases and J by 2 bases. The CDR3 spells CASSSGQGAFTDTQYF. Written as DNA, the CDR3 is TGTGCCAGCAGCTCGGGACAGGGGGCTTTCACAGATACGCAGTATTTT.

The chain is built from TRBV19 and TRBJ2-2; perhaps TRBD2 as D (5 bases). Trimming took 7 bases from V and 2 from J, leaving 8 bases between them. In germline, CDR1 is LNHDA, CDR2 SQIVND (reference sequence). The CDR3 contains 13 residues. The CDR3 region has the DNA TGTGCCAGTAACGGACTTAACACCGGGGAGCTGTTTTTT. The encoded protein is CASNGLNTGELFF. Supplemented by reference TRBV19 and TRBJ2-2, the full variable domain reads DGGITQSPKYLFRKEGQNVTLSCEQNLNHDAMYWYRQDPGQGLRLIYYSQIVNDFQKGDIAEGYSVSREKKESFPLTVTSAQKNPTAFYLCASNGLNTGELFFGEGSRLTVL.

The rearrangement links TRBV4-3 to TRBJ2-1, with D hard to call. The CDR3 contains 14 residues. Per the germline V gene, CDR1 is LGHNA and CDR2 is YSLEER. V was trimmed by 0 bases and J by 5 bases, leaving 8 bases between them. CDR3 sequence reads: CASSQDGQNNEQFF. The CDR3, as DNA: TGCGCCAGCAGCCAAGATGGGCAAAACAATGAGCAGTTCTTC.

J is TRBJ1-5 and V is TRBV11-3; perhaps TRBD1 as D (6 bases). The CDR3 runs 17 residues. V dropped 1 base and J dropped 0 bases, with 13 bases sitting between them. Germline CDR1 is SGHNT and CDR2 is YENEEA. For the CDR3, the DNA is TGTGCCAGCAGCTTAGCAAGGGACAATTATAGCAATCAGCCCCAGCATTTT. It yields the protein CASSLARDNYSNQPQHF.